This T cell receptor beta chain originates from a study of blood T cell repertoires in COVID-19. On the study more broadly: Samples came from the United States, Italy and Spain, spanning acute and convalescent COVID-19. Sources were T cells, B-cell-depleted T cells, or PBMCs; the material itself was cDNA or gDNA.

Per the original data handling: Reference gene primer amplification in the assay estimated nucleated cell counts. Sequencing was performed with immunoSEQ multiplex PCR; in TCRdb, only in-frame clones are kept and a portion is missing. Clone size and V and J calls were adopted from that table, with D and trimming inferred from the DNA. The sample contains under 350,000 clones, about 83% of which appear only once. Germline values: CDR1 SGHNT, CDR2 YYREEE (reference sequence). The CDR3 contains 17 residues. Unmatched junction bases numbered 6, after V lost 1 base and J lost 3 bases. This chain uses TRBV5-4 with TRBJ2-6, with 8 bases matching TRBD1. Input material: peripheral blood. The receptor was derived from a woman aged 45-65 years who had recovered from COVID-19. This CDR3 is CASSLRQGARGANVLTF. The CDR3 nucleotides are TGTGCCAGCAGCTTGAGGCAGGGGGCGCGTGGGGCCAACGTCCTGACTTTC.